Following are 9 T cell receptor beta chains from one sample sequenced in a study of blood T cell repertoires in COVID-19 (dated by TCRdb to 2020 to 2022). Library creation used the immunoSEQ multiplex PCR assay. The table comes from immuneACCESS by way of TCRdb, which keeps in-frame sequences with V and J called. Part of the clones is missing from these tables; in studies checked, under half for an unresolved V gene and the rest for unknown reasons. The sample contains roughly 250,000 clones, 84% of them found a single time. Of the sample, 4% falls within the top ten clones. The sample consisted of peripheral blood. The receptors originated from a man aged 50 or older with acute or convalescent COVID-19.

This chain uses TRBV4-1 with TRBJ2-5; 8 bases align to TRBD1. The CDR3 loop spans 17 amino acids. V shed 0 bases, J shed 1 base, and the junction held 7 bases outside the gene matches. Germline CDR1 is MGHRA and CDR2 is YSYEKL. CDR3 bases: TGCGCCAGCAGCCAAGATCGGATAACAGGGGGCCAAGAGACCCAGTACTTC. Protein: CASSQDRITGGQETQYF.

This clone appeared once. The genes are TRBV7-8 and TRBJ2-7, with a weak D call TRBD1 (6 bases). Germline CDR1 and CDR2: SGHVS and FQNEAQ. The CDR3 consists of 14 residues. Trimming stripped 5 bases from V and 2 bases from J, with 13 bases between. The CDR3 DNA sequence: TGTGCCAGCAGCACTCGCAGGGGAACCTACGAGCAGTACTTC. It encodes CASSTRRGTYEQYF. Variable domain in full (rest from reference TRBV7-8 and TRBJ2-7): GAGVSQSPRYKVAKRGQDVALRCDPISGHVSLFWYQQALGQGPEFLTYFQNEAQLDKSGLPSDRFFAERPEGSVSTLKIQRTQQEDSAVYLCASSTRRGTYEQYFGPGTRLTVT.

This clone was counted a single time. The CDR3 DNA reads TGTGCCAGCAGCAACGGGGACAAGACCTGCGGAAACACCATATATTTT. Protein sequence: CASSNGDKTCGNTIYF. V gene TRBV21-1 combines with J gene TRBJ1-3; the table's D call, TRBD1, has no DNA check behind it. TRBV21-1 is marked as a pseudogene. There are 16 residues in the CDR3.

In its sample, this clone was seen a few times. The chain joins TRBV27 to TRBJ1-5, with 7 bases fitting TRBD1. Germline CDR1 MNHEY, CDR2 SMNVEV (reference sequence). This CDR3 has 15 residues. After removal of 6 bases from V and 3 bases from J, the junction contained 8 bases not matched to a gene. As DNA, the CDR3 is TGTGCCAGCAGGCGAACCGGGACAGACAATCAGCCCCAGCATTTT. Encoded protein: CASRRTGTDNQPQHF.

The V and J genes are TRBV3-1 (or the pseudogene TRBV3-2) and TRBJ1-6; the D gene is possibly TRBD1 (6 bases). This CDR3 has 15 residues. V was pared by 1 base and J by 8 bases, with 12 bases between. Looked up from germline, CDR1 is LGHDT and CDR2 is YNNKEL (reference sequence). For the CDR3, the DNA is TGTGCCAGCAGCCAAGCTGGACAGATCGATTCACCCCTCCACTTT. Translating it yields CASSQAGQIDSPLHF.

About this clone itself: Different DNA sequences within this sample yield the same CDR3. The genes are TRBV2 and TRBJ1-5; no firm D call. The CDR3 totals 14 residues. Between the trimmed V and J ends, which lost 3 bases and 0 bases, there was a span of 6 bases. Germline V gene lookup returns CDR1 SNHLY and CDR2 FYNNEI. CDR3 region: CASSDVYSNQPQHF. CDR3 nucleotide sequence: TGTGCCAGCAGTGACGTATATAGCAATCAGCCCCAGCATTTT.

The V call is TRBV14, the J call TRBJ1-3; 7 bases fit TRBD1. Germline V lookup: CDR1 SGHDN, CDR2 FVKESK. The CDR3 consists of 13 residues. V trimming: 3 bases; J trimming: 4 bases; junction bases outside the gene matches: 0. In nucleotides, the CDR3 is TGTGCCAGCAGCCAGGGACAGGGAAACACCATATATTTT. Protein product: CASSQGQGNTIYF.

In this sample, this clone turned up a few times. This chain uses TRBV10-3 with TRBJ2-7, with 8 bases matching TRBD1. J lost 2 bases, V lost 4 bases, and 7 bases had no gene match. Germline CDR1 ENHRY, CDR2 SYGVKD. This CDR3 is built from 15 residues. CDR3 nucleotide sequence: TGTGCCATCAGTGCACCGGGACAGGAGACCTACGAGCAGTACTTC. Protein product: CAISAPGQETYEQYF.

This clone was observed a handful of times. The chain links TRBV21-1 to TRBJ2-7; no DNA check was done on the table's D call, TRBD2. TRBV21-1 is a recognized pseudogene. The CDR3 sequence is 16 residues long. CDR3 nucleotide sequence: TGTGCCAGCAGCAAAGAGCTAACGGGACTGACCTACGAGCAGTACTTC. Translated: CASSKELTGLTYEQYF.